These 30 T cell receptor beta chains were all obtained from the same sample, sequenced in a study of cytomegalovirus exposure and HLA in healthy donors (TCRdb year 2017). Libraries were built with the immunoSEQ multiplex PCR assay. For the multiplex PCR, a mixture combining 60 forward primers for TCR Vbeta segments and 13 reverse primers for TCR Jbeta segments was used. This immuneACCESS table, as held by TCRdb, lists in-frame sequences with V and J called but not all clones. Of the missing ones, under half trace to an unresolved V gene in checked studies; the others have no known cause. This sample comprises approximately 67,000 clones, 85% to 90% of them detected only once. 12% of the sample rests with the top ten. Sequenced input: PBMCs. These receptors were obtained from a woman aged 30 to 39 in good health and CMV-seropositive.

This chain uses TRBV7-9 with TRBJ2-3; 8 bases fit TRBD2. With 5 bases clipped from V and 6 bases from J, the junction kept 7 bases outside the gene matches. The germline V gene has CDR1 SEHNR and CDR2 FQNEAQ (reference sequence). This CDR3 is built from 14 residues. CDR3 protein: CASSQSGREDTQYF. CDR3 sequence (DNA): TGTGCCAGCAGCCAGAGCGGGAGAGAGGATACGCAGTATTTT.

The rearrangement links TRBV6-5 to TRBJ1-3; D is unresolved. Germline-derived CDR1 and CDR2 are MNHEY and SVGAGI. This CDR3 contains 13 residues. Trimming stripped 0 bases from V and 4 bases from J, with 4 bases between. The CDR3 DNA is TGTGCCAGCAGTTACTCCCAAGGAAACACCATATATTTT. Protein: CASSYSQGNTIYF.

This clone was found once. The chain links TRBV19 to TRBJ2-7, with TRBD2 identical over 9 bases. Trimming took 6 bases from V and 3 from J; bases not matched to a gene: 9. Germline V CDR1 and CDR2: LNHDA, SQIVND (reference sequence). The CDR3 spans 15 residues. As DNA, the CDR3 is TGTGCCAGTAGCCGGGGGGGAGCGGGAGGCTACGAGCAGTACTTC. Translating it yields CASSRGGAGGYEQYF.

In DNA form, the CDR3 reads TGTGCCAGCAGCACCCGACTAGCGGGAGGCACAGATACGCAGTATTTT. Translating gives CASSTRLAGGTDTQYF. The rearrangement uses TRBV9 and TRBJ2-3, with 12 bases matching TRBD2. This CDR3 is built from 16 residues. Germline CDR1 SGDLS, CDR2 YYNGEE. Trimming took 4 bases from V and 1 from J; bases not matched to a gene: 4.

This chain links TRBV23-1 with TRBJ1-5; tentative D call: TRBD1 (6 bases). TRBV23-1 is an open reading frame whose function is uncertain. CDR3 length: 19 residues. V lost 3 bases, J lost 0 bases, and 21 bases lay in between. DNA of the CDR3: TGCGCCAGCAGTCATCGACGGGGCCGCAGGGGAGATAGCAATCAGCCCCAGCATTTT. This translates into CASSHRRGRRGDSNQPQHF.

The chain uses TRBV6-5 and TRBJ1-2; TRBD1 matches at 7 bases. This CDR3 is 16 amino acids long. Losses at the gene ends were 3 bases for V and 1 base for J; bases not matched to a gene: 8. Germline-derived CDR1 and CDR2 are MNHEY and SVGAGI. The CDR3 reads CASSYSGTVFNYGYTF. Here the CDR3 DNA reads TGTGCCAGCAGTTATAGTGGGACAGTTTTTAACTATGGCTACACCTTC.

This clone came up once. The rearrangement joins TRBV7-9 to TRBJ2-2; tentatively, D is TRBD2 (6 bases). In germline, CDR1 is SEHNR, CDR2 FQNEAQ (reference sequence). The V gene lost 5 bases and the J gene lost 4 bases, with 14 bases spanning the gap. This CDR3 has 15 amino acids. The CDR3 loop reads CASSLPSTSTGELFF. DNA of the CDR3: TGTGCCAGCAGCCTACCCTCGACTAGCACCGGGGAGCTGTTTTTT.

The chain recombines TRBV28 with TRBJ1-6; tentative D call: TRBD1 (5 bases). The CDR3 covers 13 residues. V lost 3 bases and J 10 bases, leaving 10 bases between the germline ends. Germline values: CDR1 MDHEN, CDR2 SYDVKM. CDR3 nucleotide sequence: TGTGCCAGCAGTTTTTGGGGCCAATCACCCCTCCACTTT. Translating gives CASSFWGQSPLHF.

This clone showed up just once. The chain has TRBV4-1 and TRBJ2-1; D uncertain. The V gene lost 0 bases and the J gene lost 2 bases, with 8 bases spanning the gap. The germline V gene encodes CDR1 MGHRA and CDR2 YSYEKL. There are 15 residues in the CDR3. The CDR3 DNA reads TGCGCCAGCAGCCAAGATATGGGCCCCTACAATGAGCAGTTCTTC. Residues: CASSQDMGPYNEQFF.

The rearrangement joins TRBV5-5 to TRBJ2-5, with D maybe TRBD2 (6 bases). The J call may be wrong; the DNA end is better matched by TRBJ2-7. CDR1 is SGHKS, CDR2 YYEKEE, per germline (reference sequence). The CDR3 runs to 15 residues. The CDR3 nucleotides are TGTGCCAGCAGCTTGAAAGCGGGCCTCTCCTACGAGCAGTACTTC. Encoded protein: CASSLKAGLSYEQYF.

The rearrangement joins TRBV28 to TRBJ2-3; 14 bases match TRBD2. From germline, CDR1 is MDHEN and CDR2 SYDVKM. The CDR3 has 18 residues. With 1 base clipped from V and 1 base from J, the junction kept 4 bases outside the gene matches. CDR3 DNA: TGTGCCAGCAGTTTATCGGGACTAGCGGGAGTTGGCACAGATACGCAGTATTTT. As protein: CASSLSGLAGVGTDTQYF.

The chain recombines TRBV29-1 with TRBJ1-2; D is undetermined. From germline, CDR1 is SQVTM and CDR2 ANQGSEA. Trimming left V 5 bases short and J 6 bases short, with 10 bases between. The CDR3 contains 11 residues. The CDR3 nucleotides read TGCAGCGTTACCACCAGGCATGGCTACACCTTC. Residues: CSVTTRHGYTF.

CDR3 in DNA: TGTGCCAGCAGGCCCACTAGCGGGAGGACCAATGAGCAGTTCTTC. As protein: CASRPTSGRTNEQFF. The chain joins TRBV11-2 to TRBJ2-1, with 12 bases matching TRBD2. The CDR3 runs 15 residues. J was trimmed by 6 bases and V by 6 bases; bases with no gene match: 6. Germline CDR1 SGHAT, CDR2 FQNNGV.

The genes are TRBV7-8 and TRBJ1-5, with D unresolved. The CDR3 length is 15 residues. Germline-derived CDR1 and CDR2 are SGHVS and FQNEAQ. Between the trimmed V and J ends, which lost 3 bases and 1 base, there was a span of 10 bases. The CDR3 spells CASSFGGRSNQPQHF. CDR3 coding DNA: TGTGCCAGCAGCTTTGGCGGGCGGAGCAATCAGCCCCAGCATTTT.

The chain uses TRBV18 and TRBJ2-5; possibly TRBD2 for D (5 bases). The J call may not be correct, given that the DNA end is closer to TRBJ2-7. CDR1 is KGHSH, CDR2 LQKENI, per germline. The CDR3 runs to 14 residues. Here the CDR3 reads CASSPPSVSDEQYF. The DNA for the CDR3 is TGTGCCAGCTCACCACCTTCGGTTAGCGACGAGCAGTACTTC.

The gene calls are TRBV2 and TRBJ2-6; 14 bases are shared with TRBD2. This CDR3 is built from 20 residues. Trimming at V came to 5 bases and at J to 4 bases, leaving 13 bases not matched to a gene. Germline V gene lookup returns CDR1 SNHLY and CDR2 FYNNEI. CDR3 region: CASSLRLAGGPLGGANVLTF. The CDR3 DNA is TGTGCCAGCAGTTTACGACTAGCGGGAGGGCCTCTTGGAGGGGCCAACGTCCTGACTTTC.

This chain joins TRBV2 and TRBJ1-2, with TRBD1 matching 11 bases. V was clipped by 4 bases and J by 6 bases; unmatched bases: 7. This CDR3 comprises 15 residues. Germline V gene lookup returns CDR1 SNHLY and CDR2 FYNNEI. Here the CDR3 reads CASSGTGGFMDGYTF. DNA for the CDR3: TGTGCCAGCAGTGGGACAGGGGGCTTCATGGATGGCTACACCTTC.

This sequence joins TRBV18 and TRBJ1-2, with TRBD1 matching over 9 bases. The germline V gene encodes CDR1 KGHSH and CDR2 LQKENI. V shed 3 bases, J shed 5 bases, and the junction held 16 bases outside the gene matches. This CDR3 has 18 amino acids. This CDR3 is CASSPATGQGSNLYGYTF. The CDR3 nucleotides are TGTGCCAGCTCACCGGCGACCGGACAGGGGTCAAACCTATATGGCTACACCTTC.

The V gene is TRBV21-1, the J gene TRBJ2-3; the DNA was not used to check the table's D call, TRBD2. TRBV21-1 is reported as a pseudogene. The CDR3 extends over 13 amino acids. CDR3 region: CASSSPSADTQYF. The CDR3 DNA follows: TGTGCCAGCAGCAGTCCTTCGGCAGATACGCAGTATTTT.

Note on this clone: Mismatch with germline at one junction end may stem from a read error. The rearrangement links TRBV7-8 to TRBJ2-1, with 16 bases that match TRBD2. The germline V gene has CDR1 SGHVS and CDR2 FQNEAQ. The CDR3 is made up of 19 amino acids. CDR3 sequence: CASTLRPGTSGRAFDEQFF. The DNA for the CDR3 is TGTGCCAGCACCTTAAGGCCCGGGACTAGCGGGAGGGCCTTTGATGAGCAGTTCTTC.

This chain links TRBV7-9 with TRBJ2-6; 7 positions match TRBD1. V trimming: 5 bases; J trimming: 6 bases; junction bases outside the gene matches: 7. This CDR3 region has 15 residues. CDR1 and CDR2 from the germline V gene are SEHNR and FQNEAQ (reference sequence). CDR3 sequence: CASSDNRGVANVLTF. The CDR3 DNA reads TGTGCCAGCAGCGATAACAGGGGAGTGGCCAACGTCCTGACTTTC.

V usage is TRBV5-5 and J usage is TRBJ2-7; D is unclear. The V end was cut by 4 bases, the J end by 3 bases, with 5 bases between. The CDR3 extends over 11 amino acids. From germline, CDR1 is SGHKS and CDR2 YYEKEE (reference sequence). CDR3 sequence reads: CASSGHYEQYF. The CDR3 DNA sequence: TGTGCCAGCAGCGGGCACTACGAGCAGTACTTC.

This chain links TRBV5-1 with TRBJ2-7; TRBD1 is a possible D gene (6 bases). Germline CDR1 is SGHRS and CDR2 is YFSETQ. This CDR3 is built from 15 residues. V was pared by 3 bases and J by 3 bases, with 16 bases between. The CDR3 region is CASSWSWDKSYEQYF. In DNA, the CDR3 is TGCGCCAGCAGCTGGTCTTGGGACAAAAGCTACGAGCAGTACTTC.

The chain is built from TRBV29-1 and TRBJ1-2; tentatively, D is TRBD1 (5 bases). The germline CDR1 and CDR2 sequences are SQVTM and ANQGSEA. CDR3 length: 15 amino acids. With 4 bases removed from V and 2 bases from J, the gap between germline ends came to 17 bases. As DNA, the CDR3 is TGCAGCGTTGTTGGTTCTTGGGCAGGGAACTATGGCTACACCTTC. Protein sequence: CSVVGSWAGNYGYTF.

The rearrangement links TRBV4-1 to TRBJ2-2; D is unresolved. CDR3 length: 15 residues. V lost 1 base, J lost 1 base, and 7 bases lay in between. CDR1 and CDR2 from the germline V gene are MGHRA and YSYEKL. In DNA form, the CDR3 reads TGCGCCAGCAGCCAAGGTCCCCGGAACACCGGGGAGCTGTTTTTT. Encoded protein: CASSQGPRNTGELFF.

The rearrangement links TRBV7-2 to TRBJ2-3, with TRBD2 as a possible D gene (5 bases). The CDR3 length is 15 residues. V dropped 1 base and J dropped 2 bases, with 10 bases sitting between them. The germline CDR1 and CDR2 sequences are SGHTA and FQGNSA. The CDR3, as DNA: TGTGCCAGCAGCTTAGGGCGGGTAAACACAGATACGCAGTATTTT. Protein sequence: CASSLGRVNTDTQYF.

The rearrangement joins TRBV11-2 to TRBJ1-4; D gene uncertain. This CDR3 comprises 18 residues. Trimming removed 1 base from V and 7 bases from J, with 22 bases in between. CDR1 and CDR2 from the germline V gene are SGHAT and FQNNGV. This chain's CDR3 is CASSLVSRWRVSGEKLFF. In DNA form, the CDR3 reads TGTGCCAGCAGCTTAGTGTCCAGGTGGCGTGTGTCTGGTGAAAAACTGTTTTTT.

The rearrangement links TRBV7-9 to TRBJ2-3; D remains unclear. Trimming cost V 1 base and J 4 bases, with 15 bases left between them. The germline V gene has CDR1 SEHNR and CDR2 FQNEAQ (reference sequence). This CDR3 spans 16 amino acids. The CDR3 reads CASSLGPYLGADTQYF. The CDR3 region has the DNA TGTGCCAGCAGCTTAGGGCCTTACTTGGGCGCAGATACGCAGTATTTT.

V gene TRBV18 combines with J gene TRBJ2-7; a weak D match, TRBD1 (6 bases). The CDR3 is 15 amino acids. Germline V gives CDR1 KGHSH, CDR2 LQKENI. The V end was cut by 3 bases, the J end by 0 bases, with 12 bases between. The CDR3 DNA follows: TGTGCCAGCTCACCTATACAGGGCTTCTCCTACGAGCAGTACTTC. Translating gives CASSPIQGFSYEQYF.

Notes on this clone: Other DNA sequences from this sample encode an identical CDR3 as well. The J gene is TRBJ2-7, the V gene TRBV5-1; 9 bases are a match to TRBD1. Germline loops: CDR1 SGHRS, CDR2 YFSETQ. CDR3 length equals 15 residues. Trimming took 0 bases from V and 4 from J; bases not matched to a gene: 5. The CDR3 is CASSLGGTGLYEQYF. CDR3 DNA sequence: TGCGCCAGCAGCTTGGGGGGGACAGGGCTGTACGAGCAGTACTTC.